The 5 T cell receptor beta chains below come from one sample, sequenced in a study of graft-versus-host responses after intestinal transplantation. TCRdb's copy holds only in-frame clones and misses some; the assay was immunoSEQ multiplex PCR. The data contain fewer than 85,000 clones, just under 95% of them singletons. Their recognized antigens are unknown. Sequenced here: unstimulated CD8+ T cells sorted from spleen or lymph node cells, sampled before intestinal transplant. These receptor sequences come from a human donor who received an intestinal transplant.

The V gene is TRBV21-1, the J gene TRBJ2-4; TRBD2, the table's D call, was not compared with the DNA. TRBV21-1 is given as a pseudogene. The CDR3 spans 16 residues. DNA of the CDR3: TGTGCCATCACTGTGCTAGCGGGACTAGCCAAAAACATTCAGTACTTC. Translated: CAITVLAGLAKNIQYF.

The chain has TRBV7-9 and TRBJ2-1; the D is unclear. Trimming left V 4 bases short and J 3 bases short, with 10 bases between. The CDR3 totals 14 residues. Germline V gives CDR1 SEHNR, CDR2 FQNEAQ (reference sequence). CDR3 coding DNA: TGTGCCAGCAGCTCATCCCTCTTCTACAATGAGCAGTTCTTC. Its translation: CASSSSLFYNEQFF.

This chain joins TRBV27 and TRBJ2-2; 11 bases are shared with TRBD1. Losses at the gene ends were 5 bases for V and 5 bases for J; bases not matched to a gene: 4. CDR1 and CDR2 from the germline V gene are MNHEY and SMNVEV (reference sequence). The CDR3 totals 15 residues. As DNA, the CDR3 is TGTGCCAGCAGTCCGGGACAGGGGGGGACCGGGGAGCTGTTTTTT. It yields the protein CASSPGQGGTGELFF.

This clone was seen just once. V gene TRBV6-1 combines with J gene TRBJ1-5; no clear D gene. Per germline, CDR1 MNHNS and CDR2 SASEGT. V lost 2 bases, J lost 7 bases, and 18 bases lay in between. This CDR3 spans 16 amino acids. The DNA of the CDR3 is TGTGCCAGCAGTGAAAGGCTTAAGCGGTTGACACAGCCCCAGCATTTT. Translating gives CASSERLKRLTQPQHF.

This rearrangement joins TRBV27 to TRBJ1-4; TRBD1 might be the D (6 bases). This CDR3 is 15 amino acids long. V was shortened by 9 bases and J by 8 bases, with 22 bases between the two germline ends. The germline CDR1 and CDR2 sequences are MNHEY and SMNVEV (reference sequence). The CDR3 coding sequence is TGTGCCAGTCGACCACAGGGTAGGAGTTTCGAAAAACTGTTTTTT. This gives the protein CASRPQGRSFEKLFF.